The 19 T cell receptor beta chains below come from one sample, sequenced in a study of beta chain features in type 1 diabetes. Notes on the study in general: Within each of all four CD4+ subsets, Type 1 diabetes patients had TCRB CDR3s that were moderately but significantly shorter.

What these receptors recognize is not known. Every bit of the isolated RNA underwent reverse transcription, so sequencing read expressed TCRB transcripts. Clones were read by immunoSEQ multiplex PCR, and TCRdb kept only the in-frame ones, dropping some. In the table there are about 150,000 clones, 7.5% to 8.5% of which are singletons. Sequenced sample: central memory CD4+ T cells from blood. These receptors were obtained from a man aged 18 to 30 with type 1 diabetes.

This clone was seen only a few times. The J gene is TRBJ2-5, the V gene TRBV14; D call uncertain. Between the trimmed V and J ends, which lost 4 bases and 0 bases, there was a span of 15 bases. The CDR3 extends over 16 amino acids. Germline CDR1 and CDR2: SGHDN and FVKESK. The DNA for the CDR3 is TGTGCCAGCAGCCTCCGTTCTCGCGCCAACCAAGAGACCCAGTACTTC. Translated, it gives CASSLRSRANQETQYF.

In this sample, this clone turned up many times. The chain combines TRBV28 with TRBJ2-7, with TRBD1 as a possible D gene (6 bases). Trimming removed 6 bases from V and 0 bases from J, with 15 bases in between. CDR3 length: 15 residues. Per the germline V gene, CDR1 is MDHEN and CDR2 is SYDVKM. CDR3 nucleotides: TGTGCCAGCAGAATACACAGGGCGACCTCCTACGAGCAGTACTTC. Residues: CASRIHRATSYEQYF.

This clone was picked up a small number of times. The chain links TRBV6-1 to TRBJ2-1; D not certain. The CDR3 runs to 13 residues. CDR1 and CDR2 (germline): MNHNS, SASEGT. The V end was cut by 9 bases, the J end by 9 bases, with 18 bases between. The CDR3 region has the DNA TGTGCCAGTAGACCACGCCAGGCCGGTGAGCAGTTCTTC. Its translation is CASRPRQAGEQFF.

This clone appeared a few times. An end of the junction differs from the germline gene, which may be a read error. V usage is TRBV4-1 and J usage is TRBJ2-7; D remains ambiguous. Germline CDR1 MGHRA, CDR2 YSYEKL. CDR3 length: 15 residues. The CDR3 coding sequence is TGTGCCAGCAGCCAAGAAGGTCTAGACTCCTACGAGCAGTACTTC. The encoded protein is CASSQEGLDSYEQYF.

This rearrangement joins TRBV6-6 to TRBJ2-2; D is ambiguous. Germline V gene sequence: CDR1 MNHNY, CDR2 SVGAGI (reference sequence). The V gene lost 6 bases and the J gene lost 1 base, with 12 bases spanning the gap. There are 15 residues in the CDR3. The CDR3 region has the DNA TGTGCCAGCAGGGAGACTGATCTGAACACCGGGGAGCTGTTTTTT. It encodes CASRETDLNTGELFF.

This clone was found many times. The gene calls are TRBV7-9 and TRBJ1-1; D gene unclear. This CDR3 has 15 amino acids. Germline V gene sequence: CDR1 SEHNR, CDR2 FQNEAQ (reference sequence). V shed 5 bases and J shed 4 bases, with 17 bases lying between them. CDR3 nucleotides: TGTGCCAGCAGCACCCGGACGGACGGAGGCACTGAAGCTTTCTTT. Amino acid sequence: CASSTRTDGGTEAFF.

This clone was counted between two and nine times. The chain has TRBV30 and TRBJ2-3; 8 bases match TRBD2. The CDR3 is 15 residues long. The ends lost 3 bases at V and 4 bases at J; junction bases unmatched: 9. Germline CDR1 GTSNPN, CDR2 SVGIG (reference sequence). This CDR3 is CAWRSGGRRADTQYF. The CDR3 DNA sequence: TGTGCCTGGAGATCGGGCGGGAGGAGGGCAGATACGCAGTATTTT.

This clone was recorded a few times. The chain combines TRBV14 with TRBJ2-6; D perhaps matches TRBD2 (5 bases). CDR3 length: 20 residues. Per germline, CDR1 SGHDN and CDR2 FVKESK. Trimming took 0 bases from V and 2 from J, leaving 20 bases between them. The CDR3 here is CASSQDHYKGVTPGANVLTF. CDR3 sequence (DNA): TGTGCCAGCAGCCAAGATCATTATAAGGGAGTTACACCTGGGGCCAACGTCCTGACTTTC.

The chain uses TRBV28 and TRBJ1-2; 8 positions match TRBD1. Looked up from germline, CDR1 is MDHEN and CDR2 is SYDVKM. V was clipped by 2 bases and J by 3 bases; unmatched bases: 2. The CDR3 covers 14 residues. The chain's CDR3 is CASSLPQGDYGYTF. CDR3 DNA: TGTGCCAGCAGTTTACCACAGGGGGACTATGGCTACACCTTC.

The CDR3: CASSGYLAGGSYEQYF. The CDR3 DNA sequence: TGTGCCAGCAGTGGCTACCTAGCGGGAGGTTCGTACGAGCAGTACTTC. The rearrangement uses TRBV2 and TRBJ2-7; 11 bases map to TRBD2. V shed 4 bases, J shed 4 bases, and the junction held 9 bases outside the gene matches. CDR3 length: 16 amino acids. CDR1 and CDR2 (germline): SNHLY, FYNNEI.

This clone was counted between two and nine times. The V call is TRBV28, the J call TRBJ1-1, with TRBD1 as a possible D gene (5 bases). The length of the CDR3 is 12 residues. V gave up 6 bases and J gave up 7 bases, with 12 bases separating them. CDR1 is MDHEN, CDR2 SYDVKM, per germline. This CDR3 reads CASRAGWNEAFF. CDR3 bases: TGTGCCAGCAGGGCAGGGTGGAATGAAGCTTTCTTT.

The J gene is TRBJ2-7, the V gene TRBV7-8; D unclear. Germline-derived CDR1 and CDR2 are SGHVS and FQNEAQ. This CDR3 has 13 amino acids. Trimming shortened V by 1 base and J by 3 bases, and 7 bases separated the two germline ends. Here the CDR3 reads CASSLGAIYEQYF. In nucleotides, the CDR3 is TGTGCCAGCAGCTTAGGCGCCATCTACGAGCAGTACTTC.

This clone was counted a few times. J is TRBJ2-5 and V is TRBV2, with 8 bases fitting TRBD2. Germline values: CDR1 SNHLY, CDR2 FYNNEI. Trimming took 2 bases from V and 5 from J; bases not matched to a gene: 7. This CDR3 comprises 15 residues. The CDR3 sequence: CASSERGGPFETQYF. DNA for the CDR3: TGTGCCAGCAGTGAACGGGGGGGCCCGTTTGAGACCCAGTACTTC.

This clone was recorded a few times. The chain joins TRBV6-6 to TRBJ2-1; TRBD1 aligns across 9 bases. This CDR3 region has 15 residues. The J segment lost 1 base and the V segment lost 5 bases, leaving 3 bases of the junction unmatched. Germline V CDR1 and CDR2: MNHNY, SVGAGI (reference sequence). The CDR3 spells CASSAQGASYNEQFF. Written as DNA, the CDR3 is TGTGCCAGCAGTGCACAGGGGGCTTCCTACAATGAGCAGTTCTTC.

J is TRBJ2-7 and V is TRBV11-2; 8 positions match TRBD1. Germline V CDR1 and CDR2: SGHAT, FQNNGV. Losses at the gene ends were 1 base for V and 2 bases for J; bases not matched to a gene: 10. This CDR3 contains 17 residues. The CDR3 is CASSLAGGGVGTYEQYF. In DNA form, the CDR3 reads TGTGCCAGCAGCTTAGCAGGGGGCGGGGTGGGTACCTACGAGCAGTACTTC.

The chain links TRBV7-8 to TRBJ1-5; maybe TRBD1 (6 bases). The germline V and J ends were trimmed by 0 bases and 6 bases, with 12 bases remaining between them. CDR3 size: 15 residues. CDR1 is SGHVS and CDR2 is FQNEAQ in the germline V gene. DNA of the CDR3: TGTGCCAGCAGCTTAGCGTTCAGGGGTGGTCAGCCCCAGCATTTT. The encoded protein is CASSLAFRGGQPQHF. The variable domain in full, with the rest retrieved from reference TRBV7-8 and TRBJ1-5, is GAGVSQSPRYKVAKRGQDVALRCDPISGHVSLFWYQQALGQGPEFLTYFQNEAQLDKSGLPSDRFFAERPEGSVSTLKIQRTQQEDSAVYLCASSLAFRGGQPQHFGDGTRLSIL.

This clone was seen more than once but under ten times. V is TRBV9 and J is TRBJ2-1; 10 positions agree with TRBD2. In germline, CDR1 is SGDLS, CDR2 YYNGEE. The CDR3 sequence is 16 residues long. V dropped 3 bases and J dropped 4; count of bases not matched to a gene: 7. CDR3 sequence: CASSGVKRGGYNEQFF. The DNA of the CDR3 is TGTGCCAGCAGCGGAGTCAAGCGGGGGGGTTACAATGAGCAGTTCTTC.

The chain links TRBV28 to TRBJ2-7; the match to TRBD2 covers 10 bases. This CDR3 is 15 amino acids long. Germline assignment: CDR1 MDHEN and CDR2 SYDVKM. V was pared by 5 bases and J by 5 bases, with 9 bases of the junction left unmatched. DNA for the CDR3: TGTGCCAGCAGTAGGCTAGCGGGAGAGTTCAACGAGCAGTACTTC. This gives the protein CASSRLAGEFNEQYF.

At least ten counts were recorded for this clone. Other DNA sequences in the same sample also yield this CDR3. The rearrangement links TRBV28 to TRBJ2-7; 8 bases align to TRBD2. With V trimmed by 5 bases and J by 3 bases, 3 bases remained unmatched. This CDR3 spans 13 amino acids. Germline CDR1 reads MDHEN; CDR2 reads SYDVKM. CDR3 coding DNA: TGTGCCAGCAGTAGCGGGAGTAACTACGAGCAGTACTTC. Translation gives CASSSGSNYEQYF.